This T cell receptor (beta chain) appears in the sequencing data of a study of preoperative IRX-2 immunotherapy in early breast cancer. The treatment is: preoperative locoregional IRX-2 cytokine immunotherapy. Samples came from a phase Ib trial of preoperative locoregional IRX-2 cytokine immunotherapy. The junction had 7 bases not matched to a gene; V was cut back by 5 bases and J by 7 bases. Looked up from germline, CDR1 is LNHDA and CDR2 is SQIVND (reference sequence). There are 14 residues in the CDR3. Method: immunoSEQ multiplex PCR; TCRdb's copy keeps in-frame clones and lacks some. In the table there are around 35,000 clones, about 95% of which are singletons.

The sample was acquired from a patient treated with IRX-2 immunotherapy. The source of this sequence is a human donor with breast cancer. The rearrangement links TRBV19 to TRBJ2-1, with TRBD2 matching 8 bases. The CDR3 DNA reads TGTGCCAGTAGTCCCCGGACTAGCATAAATGAGCAGTTCTTC. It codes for CASSPRTSINEQFF.